The clone carrying this T cell receptor beta chain was found a few times. What it recognizes is unknown. The data were obtained in a study of regulatory T cells in long-lasting Graves disease. General study results and limits: Accuracy might have suffered from few samples.

Time point denoted: newly diagnosed GD, antithyroid drugs for less than 3 months. PBMCs were the source of the RNA used for TCR sequencing. The patients included were those that came from an endocrinology department in Xi'an, China. Building the TCR beta libraries relied on iRepertoire HTBI primers, and CDR3 regions underwent Arm-PCR. Methods used by the authors: In the combined samples, approximately 64 TRBV and 14 to 15 TRBJ segments were identified. From the multiplex PCR reads, TCRdb called clonotypes with MiXCR, one entry per CDR3 protein. The V and J calls, along with clone size, are taken from TCRdb and not from the paper's own processing. Of under 800,000 distinct CDR3 sequences detected, around 17% appear once; the ten largest clones hold under 20%. The same sample was also used in a study of T cells in Graves' hyperthyroidism and ophthalmopathy. That work states: Appearing also in blood were most of the thyroid clonotypes expanded above 0.001.

This TCR came from a woman aged 25 to 45 with Graves disease. The specimen was peripheral blood mononuclear cells (PBMCs), collected at new diagnosis, from a patient treated with antithyroid drugs.

CDR3 DNA: TGTGCCAGCAGTTTAGGTGTACAGGGGGGTCAGCCCCAGCATTTT. Translating it yields CASSLGVQGGQPQHF. The chain combines TRBV12-3 or TRBV12-4 with TRBJ1-5, with 8 nucleotides matching TRBD1. Trimming removed 1 base from V and 6 bases from J; junction bases left unmatched: 5. CDR3 length equals 15 residues.